This T cell receptor beta chain was documented in a study of T cells in Graves' hyperthyroidism and ophthalmopathy. Study at large: Peripheral blood samples were taken at initial diagnosis, prior to any treatment.

The TCR beta CDR3 regions underwent amplification using RNA transcripts as the source. The HTBI set primed first-round TCR CDR3 RT-PCR. TCRdb reprocessed the multiplex PCR reads with MiXCR, giving one entry per CDR3 protein. In the table there are some 490,000 distinct CDR3 sequences, around a fifth of which are singletons. Enrolled ophthalmopathy patients presented with a Clinical Activity Score of at least 3, a NOSPECS grade of at least 4, and disease duration under 3 months. Clinical symptoms, serum thyroxine, TRAb, thyroid ultrasound and orbital computed tomography established diagnosis. Fresh peripheral blood, more than 8 ml of it, supplied the PBMCs. V dropped 2 bases and J dropped 7 bases, with 12 bases sitting between them. The germline V gene encodes CDR1 SGHNT and CDR2 YYREEE (reference sequence). This CDR3 region has 14 residues.

Sequencing was performed on blood. The chain joins TRBV5-4 to TRBJ2-2; possibly TRBD1 or TRBD2 for D (6 bases each). This receptor was identified in a woman aged 70 to 79 with Graves' ophthalmopathy. CDR3 coding DNA: TGTGCCAGCAGCTTCAAGGGGGGTCACGGGGAGCTGTTTTTT. It translates to CASSFKGGHGELFF.